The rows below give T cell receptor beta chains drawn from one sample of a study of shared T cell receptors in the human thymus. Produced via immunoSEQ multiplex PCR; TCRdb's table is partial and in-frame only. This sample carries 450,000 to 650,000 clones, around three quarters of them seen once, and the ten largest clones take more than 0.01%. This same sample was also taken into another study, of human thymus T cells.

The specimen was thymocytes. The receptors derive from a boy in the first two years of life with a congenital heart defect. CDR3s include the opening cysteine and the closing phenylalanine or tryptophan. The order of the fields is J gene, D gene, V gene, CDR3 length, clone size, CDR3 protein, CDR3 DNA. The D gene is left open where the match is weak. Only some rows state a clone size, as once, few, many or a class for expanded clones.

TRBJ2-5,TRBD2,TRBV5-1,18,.,CASSWRGARTPDGETQYF,TGCGCCAGCAGCTGGCGGGGGGCGCGGACCCCCGATGGGGAGACCCAGTACTTC
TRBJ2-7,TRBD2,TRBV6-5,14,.,CATKGAGELYEQYF,TGTGCCACCAAGGGAGCGGGAGAACTCTACGAGCAGTACTTC
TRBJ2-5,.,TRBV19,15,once,CASSIGGAKQETQYF,TGTGCCAGTAGTATAGGGGGAGCGAAACAAGAGACCCAGTACTTC
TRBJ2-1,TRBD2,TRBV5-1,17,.,CASSWGASGSPYNEQFF,TGCGCCAGCAGCTGGGGGGCGAGCGGGAGCCCCTACAATGAGCAGTTCTTC
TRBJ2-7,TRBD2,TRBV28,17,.,CASSLRLAGAPSYEQYF,TGTGCCAGCAGTTTGAGGCTAGCGGGAGCCCCCTCCTACGAGCAGTACTTC
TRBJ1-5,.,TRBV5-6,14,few,CASSLGQGSQPQHF,TGTGCCAGCAGCTTGGGGCAGGGAAGTCAGCCCCAGCATTTT
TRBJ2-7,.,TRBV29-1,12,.,CSATTPYYEQYF,TGCAGCGCCACGACACCTTACTACGAGCAGTACTTC
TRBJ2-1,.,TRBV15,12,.,CATAGSHNEQFF,TGTGCCACCGCGGGGTCTCACAATGAGCAGTTCTTC
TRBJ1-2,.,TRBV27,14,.,CASSLKSGAYGYTF,TGTGCCAGCAGTTTAAAGTCCGGAGCCTATGGCTACACCTTC
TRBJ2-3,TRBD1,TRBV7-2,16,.,CASSWTGDGSTDTQYF,TGTGCCAGCAGCTGGACAGGGGACGGTAGCACAGATACGCAGTATTTT
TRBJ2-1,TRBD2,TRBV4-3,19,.,CASSQVRERREWSYNEQFF,TGCGCCAGCAGCCAAGTGAGGGAACGGCGGGAGTGGTCCTACAATGAGCAGTTCTTC
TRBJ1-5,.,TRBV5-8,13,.,CASSLSGNQPQHF,TGTGCCAGTAGCCTCAGCGGGAATCAGCCCCAGCATTTT
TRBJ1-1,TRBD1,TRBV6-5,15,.,CASSYSQGADTEAFF,TGTGCCAGCAGTTACTCGCAGGGGGCTGACACTGAAGCTTTCTTT